These 11 T cell receptor beta chains originate from one sample sequenced in a study of radiation and T cells in renal cell carcinoma (dated by TCRdb to 2019 to 2021). The time point label on this specimen signifies: blood 4 weeks post-SBRT, at nephrectomy. The treatment or condition tag for this specimen amounts to: 15 Gy SBRT to primary tumor, nephrectomy 4 weeks later. Receptor amplification or capture employed the immunoSEQ multiplex PCR assay. TCRdb took this table from immuneACCESS and kept in-frame rearrangements with V and J called. Such tables lack part of the clones; where checked against another copy, unresolved V genes explain under half of the gap, and the rest is unexplained. Recorded for this sample are fewer than 80,000 clones; around four fifths of them occurred a single time. The top ten hold 2% to 3% of the sample. The sequencing here drew on blood, taken from a patient whose treatment included radiotherapy and nephrectomy. The source of these receptors is an older woman with renal cell carcinoma.

Remarks on this clone: The same CDR3 arises from other DNA sequences in this sample as well. The chain is built from TRBV25-1 and TRBJ1-2; 12 positions agree with TRBD1. V dropped 7 bases and J dropped 6; count of bases not matched to a gene: 9. Germline V gene lookup returns CDR1 MGHDK and CDR2 SYGVNS. The CDR3 loop spans 15 amino acids. CDR3 nucleotides: TGTGCCAGCACCGGGATGGGACAGGGGGCAGATGGCTACACCTTC. Protein sequence: CASTGMGQGADGYTF.

The chain has TRBV6-1 and TRBJ1-5; TRBD1 is a possible D gene (5 bases). The CDR3 runs 15 residues. Germline V gene sequence: CDR1 MNHNS, CDR2 SASEGT. V was pared by 11 bases and J by 0 bases, with 17 bases between. CDR3: CACEDGTISNQPQHF. DNA of the CDR3: TGTGCCTGCGAGGATGGGACTATTAGCAATCAGCCCCAGCATTTT.

The rearrangement links TRBV6-1 to TRBJ1-5, with 9 bases aligning to TRBD1. Germline V CDR1 and CDR2: MNHNS, SASEGT. This CDR3 spans 15 amino acids. The junction had 3 bases not matched to a gene; V was cut back by 4 bases and J by 2 bases. CDR3 protein: CASSGWDRGNQPQHF. In DNA form, the CDR3 reads TGTGCCAGCAGTGGTTGGGACAGGGGCAATCAGCCCCAGCATTTT.

The chain is built from TRBV2 and TRBJ2-5; D gene ambiguous. The J call is in doubt because the DNA end fits TRBJ2-7 better. The CDR3 loop spans 15 amino acids. Germline V lookup: CDR1 SNHLY, CDR2 FYNNEI. The CDR3 reads CARCARTDLSYEQYF. CDR3 in DNA: TGTGCCAGATGCGCTCGGACGGACCTCTCCTACGAGCAGTACTTC.

The chain joins TRBV2 to TRBJ2-7; 10 bases line up with TRBD1. The CDR3 runs to 14 residues. Germline CDR1 reads SNHLY; CDR2 reads FYNNEI. Trimming cost V 6 bases and J 5 bases; bases outside gene matches: 7. CDR3 amino acids: CASSGGTGVDEQYF. CDR3 nucleotides: TGTGCCAGCAGCGGTGGGACAGGGGTAGACGAGCAGTACTTC.

The V and J genes are TRBV7-2 and TRBJ1-2; D is ambiguous. This CDR3 contains 11 residues. Trimming shortened V by 8 bases and J by 1 base, and 5 bases separated the two germline ends. Per germline, CDR1 SGHTA and CDR2 FQGNSA. CDR3 bases: TGTGCCAGCGGCATTAACTATGGCTACACCTTC. Translated, it gives CASGINYGYTF.

The chain employs TRBV9 and TRBJ1-3, with 9 positions matching TRBD1. Trimming took 4 bases from V and 2 from J; bases not matched to a gene: 4. CDR1 SGDLS and CDR2 YYNGEE come from the germline V gene. CDR3 length: 15 amino acids. The CDR3 spells CASSYDRGAGNTIYF. DNA of the CDR3: TGTGCCAGCAGCTATGACAGGGGGGCTGGAAACACCATATATTTT.

The chain is built from TRBV9 and TRBJ2-3, with TRBD2 identical over 11 bases. The CDR3 sequence is 16 residues long. The V gene's germline CDR1 is SGDLS and CDR2 YYNGEE. V lost 3 bases to trimming and J lost 2 bases; unmatched junction nucleotides: 5. Here the CDR3 reads CASSGLAGSSTDTQYF. CDR3 sequence (DNA): TGTGCCAGCAGCGGACTAGCGGGATCCTCCACAGATACGCAGTATTTT.

This clone has only one observation. The V call is TRBV19, the J call TRBJ1-4; D call uncertain. This CDR3 comprises 14 residues. Germline V gene lookup returns CDR1 LNHDA and CDR2 SQIVND (reference sequence). V gave up 2 bases and J gave up 3 bases, with 7 bases separating them. The CDR3 DNA reads as TGTGCCAGTAGTATAAGTCCGGCTAATGAAAAACTGTTTTTT. It translates to CASSISPANEKLFF.

The chain has TRBV10-3 and TRBJ1-3; D might be TRBD1 (6 bases). Germline CDR1 reads ENHRY; CDR2 reads SYGVKD. The germline V and J ends were trimmed by 6 bases and 4 bases, with 13 bases remaining between them. The CDR3 is made up of 14 amino acids. The CDR3 protein is CAIRAPGTGNTIYF. The CDR3, as DNA: TGTGCCATCAGGGCACCCGGGACAGGAAACACCATATATTTT.

The chain recombines TRBV5-1 with TRBJ1-2; 9 nucleotides agree with TRBD1. Per the germline V gene, CDR1 is SGHRS and CDR2 is YFSETQ. The V segment lost 1 base and the J segment 8 bases; nucleotides outside the gene matches: 6. This CDR3 region has 14 residues. CDR3 sequence reads: CASSLSQGAYGYTF. The CDR3 region has the DNA TGCGCCAGCAGCTTGTCACAGGGGGCTTACGGCTACACCTTC. The full variable domain, its missing parts supplied by reference TRBV5-1 and TRBJ1-2, is KAGVTQTPRYLIKTRGQQVTLSCSPISGHRSVSWYQQTPGQGLQFLFEYFSETQRNKGNFPGRFSGRQFSNSRSEMNVSTLELGDSALYLCASSLSQGAYGYTFGSGTRLTVV.